This TCR beta chain was identified in a study of cytomegalovirus exposure and HLA in healthy donors. Germline V gives CDR1 MGHRA, CDR2 YSYEKL. Trimming stripped 6 bases from V and 4 bases from J, with 16 bases between. The CDR3 sequence is 16 residues long. Each donor was healthy, and each was a bone marrow donor. The primer mix had 60 Vbeta and 13 Jbeta primers. Measured with immunoSEQ multiplex PCR; TCRdb has only the in-frame clones, and not every one. The data contain more than 95,000 clones, 75% of them singletons. This clone has only a few counts. The receptor was derived from a woman in her forties or fifties in good health and CMV-seronegative. This rearrangement joins TRBV4-1 to TRBJ2-6; no definite D call. Sample: PBMCs. The CDR3, as DNA: TGCGCCAGCAGTCCAAGTGCGGCAACCGGGGCCAACGTCCTGACTTTC. Translating gives CASSPSAATGANVLTF.